This TCR beta chain was recovered during a study of OX40 agonist ivuxolimab in advanced cancers. Broadly, across the study: Ivuxolimab was a fully human IgG2 agonistic monoclonal antibody targeting the costimulatory receptor OX40 (CD134). Intravenous ivuxolimab was administered to patients every 2 weeks at six dose levels: 0.01, 0.1, 0.3, 1.5, 3 and 10 mg/kg. Of the 50 to 55 patients in dose escalation, about 20 had hepatocellular carcinoma, roughly 15 had melanoma, 9 had renal cell carcinoma and 9 had head and neck cancer. In the dose-escalation cohort, approximately 82% of patients were male, and the mean age was approximately 55 years, with a range of roughly 20 to 80. Patients were allowed to have had prior anti-PD-1, anti-PD-L1 or anti-CTLA-4 therapy, and approximately 41% of the dose-escalation patients had previously received checkpoint inhibitors. Partial responses were achieved by three dose-escalation patients, of whom one had hepatocellular carcinoma and two had cutaneous melanoma. The purpose of peripheral TCRbeta sequencing was to test whether ivuxolimab changed TCR sequence diversity and led to clonal T-cell expansion. The monotherapy dose-escalation portion (N ≈ 50 patients) of the phase I ivuxolimab trial is reported in the paper.

For sequencing of the TCRbeta CDR3 region, genomic DNA was extracted from the sorted cells. The immunoSEQ Assay was used for sequencing of TCRbeta CDR3 regions. TCRdb re-hosts the immuneACCESS table, in-frame sequences only. Its copies lack some clones; in the studies checked, an unresolved V gene accounts for under half of them, and the cause for the rest is not known. The sample data list under 70,000 clones, and 86% of these were observed just once. Of the sample, approximately 1.2% is held by the ten largest clones. The trial excluded patients who had a history of autoimmune disease or were on systemic immunosuppression. Peripheral blood for TCR sequencing was drawn from every dose cohort at baseline, at cycle 4 day 1 and at cycle 7 day 1. Samples came from an open-label, multicenter, first-in-human phase I dose-escalation trial of ivuxolimab. The trial enrolled adults with locally advanced or metastatic head and neck squamous cell, hepatocellular, melanoma or renal cell carcinoma. Before TCR sequencing, CD4+ and CD8+ T cells were separately sorted from peripheral blood.

The table lists this clone with a count of one. Its antigen specificity is not known. It has no much larger one-base neighbor in the sample; base qualities were not kept. V trim: 2 bases; J trim: 6 bases; unmatched bases: 5. The CDR3 measures 14 amino acids from cysteine to phenylalanine. Only the CDR3 portion is preserved as DNA: 42 bases, with reading frame beginning at the first base. Taken from the germline V gene (reference sequence), the CDR1 and CDR2 loops are GTSNPN and SVGIG. Paper-wide results and their limitations: Low levels of normalized T-cell clonal expansion were also seen in some patients who did not respond. At doses of 0.1 to 3.0 mg/kg, clonal expansion of both CD4+ and CD8+ blood T cells was observed from baseline to week 6. After ivuxolimab, expanded clones were on average more numerous among CD8+ T cells than among CD4+ T cells. The antigen specificity of the clonally expanded peripheral T cells was not determined. In the 0.1-3.0 mg/kg groups, partial responders had among the lowest normalized peripheral clonal expansion, particularly in CD8+ T cells.

The TCR sequence derives from an adult with an advanced solid tumor such as melanoma, head and neck, liver or kidney cancer. In this chain, TRBV30 is recombined with TRBJ2-3, and 10 junctional nucleotides match TRBD2. Sequenced material: CD4+ or CD8+ T cells sorted from blood, taken in a trial of the OX40 agonist ivuxolimab. Here the CDR3 is given as CAWSPGLAMDTQYF. The bases are TGTGCCTGGAGTCCGGGACTAGCGATGGATACGCAGTATTTT.